These T cell receptor beta chains were read from a single sample in a study of CD8 T cells in ankylosing spondylitis. TCRdb itself ran the 5' RACE reads through MiXCR, one entry per CDR3 protein. This sample carries 300,000 to 400,000 distinct CDR3 sequences, approximately 20% of them seen once, and the ten largest clones take about an eighth. Sequenced: blood, either unsorted or a sorted T cell fraction (not recorded which). All receptors derive from a male donor with ankylosing spondylitis or in good health (not recorded which). Both conserved end residues are part of each CDR3. A D gene is named only where the DNA matches it firmly. A clone size is listed for some rows: how often the clone was seen (once, few, many), or a class if it is expanded.

j_gene: TRBJ2-2; abundance: few; d_gene: -; v_gene: TRBV20-1; CDR3aa: CSANRPNTGELFF; CDR3nt: TGCAGTGCTAATCGCCCAAACACCGGGGAGCTGTTTTTT
j_gene: TRBJ2-7; abundance: few; d_gene: -; v_gene: TRBV12-3/TRBV12-4; CDR3aa: CASSLGTDLEQYF; CDR3nt: TGTGCCAGCAGTTTAGGGACCGACCTGGAGCAGTACTTC
j_gene: TRBJ2-3; abundance: -; d_gene: TRBD1; v_gene: TRBV3-1; CDR3aa: CASSPPRQGPADTQYF; CDR3nt: TGTGCCAGCAGCCCTCCGCGACAGGGACCGGCAGATACGCAGTATTTT
j_gene: TRBJ2-3; abundance: -; d_gene: TRBD2; v_gene: TRBV6-5; CDR3aa: CASSYSISSGFADTQYF; CDR3nt: TGTGCCAGCAGTTACTCGATATCTAGCGGTTTCGCAGATACGCAGTATTTT
j_gene: TRBJ1-1; abundance: few; d_gene: -; v_gene: TRBV29-1; CDR3aa: CSVEIGGNTEAFF; CDR3nt: TGCAGCGTTGAAATAGGGGGGAACACTGAAGCTTTCTTT
j_gene: TRBJ2-1; abundance: -; d_gene: TRBD2; v_gene: TRBV11-2; CDR3aa: CASSLSGGGSYNEQFF; CDR3nt: TGTGCCAGCAGCTTAAGCGGGGGGGGGTCCTACAATGAGCAGTTCTTC
j_gene: TRBJ2-1; abundance: -; d_gene: -; v_gene: TRBV7-9; CDR3aa: CASSLARYSISEQFF; CDR3nt: TGTGCCAGCAGCTTAGCGAGATATAGTATTTCTGAGCAGTTCTTC
j_gene: TRBJ1-2; abundance: -; d_gene: TRBD1; v_gene: TRBV27; CDR3aa: CASSLGTGGAFTF; CDR3nt: TGTGCCAGCAGCCTAGGGACAGGGGGCGCGTTTACCTTC
j_gene: TRBJ2-1; abundance: -; d_gene: -; v_gene: TRBV24-1; CDR3aa: CATTRGRGGEQFF; CDR3nt: TGTGCCACCACAAGGGGCAGGGGAGGTGAGCAGTTCTTC
j_gene: TRBJ2-3; abundance: few; d_gene: TRBD2; v_gene: TRBV4-2; CDR3aa: CASSQDRGSGGGRDTQYF; CDR3nt: TGTGCCAGCAGCCAAGACCGTGGGAGCGGGGGGGGTCGAGATACGCAGTATTTT
j_gene: TRBJ2-7; abundance: few; d_gene: -; v_gene: TRBV6-5; CDR3aa: CASSLSQSSYEQYF; CDR3nt: TGTGCCAGCAGTTTGTCGCAGAGCTCCTACGAGCAGTACTTC
j_gene: TRBJ2-1; abundance: -; d_gene: -; v_gene: TRBV7-9; CDR3aa: CASVPAVLNEQFF; CDR3nt: TGTGCCAGCGTGCCGGCAGTCCTCAATGAGCAGTTCTTC
j_gene: TRBJ1-5; abundance: few; d_gene: TRBD1; v_gene: TRBV12-3/TRBV12-4; CDR3aa: CASSTLDRGENQPQHF; CDR3nt: TGTGCCAGCAGTACCCTCGACAGGGGCGAAAATCAGCCCCAGCATTTT